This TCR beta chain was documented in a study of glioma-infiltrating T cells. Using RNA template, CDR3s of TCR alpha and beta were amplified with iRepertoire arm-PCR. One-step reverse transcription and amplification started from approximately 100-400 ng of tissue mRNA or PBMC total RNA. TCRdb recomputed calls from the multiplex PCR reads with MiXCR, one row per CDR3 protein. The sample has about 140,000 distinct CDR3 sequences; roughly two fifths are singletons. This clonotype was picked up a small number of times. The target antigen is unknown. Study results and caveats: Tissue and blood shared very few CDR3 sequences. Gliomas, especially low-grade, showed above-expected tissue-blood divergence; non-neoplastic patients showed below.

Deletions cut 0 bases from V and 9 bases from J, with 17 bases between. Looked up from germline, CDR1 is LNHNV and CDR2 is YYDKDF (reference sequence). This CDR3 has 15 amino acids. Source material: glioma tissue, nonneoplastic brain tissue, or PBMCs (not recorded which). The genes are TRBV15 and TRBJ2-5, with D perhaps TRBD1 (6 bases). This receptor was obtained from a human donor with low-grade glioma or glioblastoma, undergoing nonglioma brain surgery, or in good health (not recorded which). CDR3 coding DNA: TGTGCCACCAGCAGAGATCGGGGACACGGCAAGGCCCAGTACTTC. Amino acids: CATSRDRGHGKAQYF.